This is a list of T cell receptor beta chains from one sample in a study of technical replicates of blood from several donors. The repertoire was sequenced with immunoSEQ multiplex PCR; TCRdb's copy has only in-frame clones and lacks some. The sample consists of tens of thousands of clones, 90% to 95% of them appearing once. The sequenced sample was T cells isolated from PBMCs. The source of these receptors is a human donor in good health. Both conserved end residues are part of each CDR3. A D gene is named only where the DNA matches it firmly. Expanded clones get a size class; other rows say once, few or many, or leave the size out.

j_call clone_size d_call v_call cdr3_aa cdr3_nt
TRBJ2-3 once TRBD1 TRBV6-1 CASGKRTGATDTQYF TGTGCCAGCGGGAAGAGGACAGGGGCCACAGATACGCAGTATTTT
TRBJ2-3 - - TRBV19 CASSIEARGNTQYF TGTGCCAGTAGTATAGAAGCCAGGGGTAATACGCAGTATTTT
TRBJ1-2 - - TRBV28 CASSLGGASWGYTF TGTGCCAGCAGTTTGGGGGGGGCGTCTTGGGGCTACACCTTC
TRBJ1-2 - - TRBV7-9 CASSFREAYGYTF TGTGCCAGCAGCTTTCGAGAGGCTTATGGCTACACCTTC
TRBJ1-5 - - TRBV18 CASSPGRGESNQPQHF TGTGCCAGCTCACCAGGCAGGGGTGAAAGCAATCAGCCCCAGCATTTT
TRBJ1-1 - TRBD1 TRBV5-6 CASSLASRGVGTEAFF TGTGCCAGCAGCTTGGCCTCCAGGGGGGTCGGCACTGAAGCTTTCTTT
TRBJ1-1 - TRBD1 TRBV10-1 CASNLGQVILQNTEAFF TGCGCCAGCAACCTGGGACAGGTTATCCTCCAGAACACTGAAGCTTTCTTT
TRBJ1-2 - - TRBV9 CASSVEQGKPYGYTF TGTGCCAGCAGCGTTGAACAGGGTAAACCCTATGGCTACACCTTC
TRBJ2-1 - TRBD2 TRBV28 CASSSPQPTSMAFF TGTGCCAGCAGTTCCCCCCAACCGACTAGCATGGCGTTCTTC
TRBJ1-6 - - TRBV9 CASSDTGMRSPLHF TGTGCCAGCAGCGATACAGGGATGAGGTCACCCCTCCACTTT
TRBJ1-5 - - TRBV2 CASSGSNQPQHF TGTGCCAGCAGTGGCAGTAATCAGCCCCAGCATTTT
TRBJ1-1 - TRBD1 TRBV29-1 CSVNWDSLGTEAFF TGCAGCGTAAACTGGGACAGCTTGGGGACTGAAGCTTTCTTT
TRBJ2-7 - TRBD1 TRBV14 CASSQGVGTGHYEQYF TGTGCCAGCAGCCAAGGGGTCGGGACAGGACACTACGAGCAGTACTTC
TRBJ1-5 once - TRBV11-2 CASSLGNRPGPQHF TGTGCCAGCAGCTTAGGAAACAGGCCAGGGCCCCAGCATTTT
TRBJ2-7 - - TRBV7-9 CASTPSEGRYEQYF TGTGCCAGCACCCCCAGCGAAGGGAGATACGAGCAGTACTTC
TRBJ2-5 - TRBD2 TRBV5-8 CASSSGTSGKETQYF TGTGCCAGCAGCTCGGGGACTAGCGGGAAAGAGACCCAGTACTTC
TRBJ2-3 once TRBD1 TRBV4-1 CASSSPKPGQGSDTQYF TGCGCCAGCAGCTCCCCCAAACCGGGACAGGGGTCAGATACGCAGTATTTT
TRBJ1-5 - - TRBV27 CASPRVQGSGNQPQHF TGTGCCTCTCCCCGAGTACAGGGTTCGGGCAATCAGCCCCAGCATTTT
TRBJ2-1 - - TRBV7-9 CASSFFAGAEGNEQFF TGTGCCAGCAGCTTTTTCGCGGGGGCCGAAGGCAATGAGCAGTTCTTC
TRBJ1-2 - TRBD1 TRBV28 CASSLGTGRIGYTF TGTGCCAGCAGCCTAGGGACAGGGAGAATCGGCTACACCTTC
TRBJ2-5 - - TRBV5-4 CASSWTPGQGMLRETQYF TGTGCCAGCAGCTGGACCCCCGGGCAGGGGATGCTTCGAGAGACCCAGTACTTC
TRBJ2-7 - - TRBV5-1 CASSLANSREQYF TGCGCCAGCAGCTTGGCCAATAGTCGGGAGCAGTACTTC
TRBJ2-1 - TRBD2 TRBV6-4 CASATLAGGPYNEQFF TGTGCCAGTGCAACCCTAGCGGGAGGGCCCTACAATGAGCAGTTCTTC
TRBJ2-6 - TRBD2 TRBV30 CAWSVRVGGGSGANVLTF TGTGCCTGGAGTGTACGAGTTGGGGGGGGCTCTGGGGCCAACGTCCTGACTTTC
TRBJ2-3 - TRBD1 TRBV10-1 CASSDRVGADTQYF TGCGCCAGCAGCGACAGGGTCGGCGCAGATACGCAGTATTTT
TRBJ2-3 - - TRBV5-1 CASSFGTGYTDTQYF TGCGCCAGCAGCTTCGGGACTGGTTACACAGATACGCAGTATTTT
TRBJ2-4 once - TRBV28 CATRSVAKNIQYF TGTGCCACCCGGTCGGTAGCCAAAAACATTCAGTACTTC
TRBJ2-7 - - TRBV5-1 CASSLEDFHYEQYF TGCGCCAGCAGCTTGGAGGACTTCCACTACGAGCAGTACTTC
TRBJ1-1 - TRBD1 TRBV7-9 CASTSTGGNTEAFF TGTGCCAGCACCTCTACAGGGGGGAACACTGAAGCTTTCTTT
TRBJ1-3 - - TRBV9 CASSVVWGPGNTIYF TGTGCCAGCAGCGTAGTCTGGGGGCCTGGAAACACCATATATTTT
TRBJ1-1 - TRBD1 TRBV6-4 CASSADRDTEAFF TGTGCCAGCAGTGCAGACAGGGACACTGAAGCTTTCTTT
TRBJ2-1 few - TRBV7-3 CASSSPQGAYNEQFF TGTGCCAGCAGCTCACCACAGGGTGCCTACAATGAGCAGTTCTTC
TRBJ2-7 - - TRBV4-1 CASSQYFGGTYEQYF TGCGCCAGCAGCCAATATTTCGGGGGAACCTACGAGCAGTACTTC
TRBJ2-7 once TRBD1 TRBV7-8 CASFPGTGGYEQYF TGTGCCAGCTTCCCCGGGACAGGGGGATACGAGCAGTACTTC
TRBJ2-7 - TRBD1 TRBV6-5 CASRYRGQGAYEQYF TGTGCCAGCAGGTACAGGGGACAGGGGGCCTACGAGCAGTACTTC
TRBJ1-1 once - TRBV27 CASSSGVTEAFF TGTGCCAGCAGTTCAGGGGTCACTGAAGCTTTCTTT
TRBJ2-7 - - TRBV7-8 CASSSRGREQYF TGTGCCAGCAGCTCGAGAGGGCGGGAGCAGTACTTC